This is a list of T cell receptor beta chains from one sample in a study of blood T cells in healthy people across ages. TCRdb recomputed calls from the 5' RACE reads with MiXCR, one row per CDR3 protein. This repertoire shows about 1,500,000 distinct CDR3 sequences, roughly 27% found once; its top ten account for roughly 8%. Specimen: blood. These receptors were taken from a woman in her twenties or thirties in good health. The CDR3 runs from the conserved cysteine through the conserved F or W. Each record gives: CDR3 length, V gene, J gene, CDR3 protein.

>12|TRBV2|TRBJ2-4
CASSEGGSDQYF
>14|TRBV29-1|TRBJ2-1
CSVAPILVSNEQFF
>15|TRBV11-2|TRBJ2-3
CASSGTSGGVNTQYF
>14|TRBV6-4|TRBJ1-2
CATPRAVDNYGYTF
>14|TRBV25-1|TRBJ2-1
CASTLAGGDNEQFF
>16|TRBV9|TRBJ1-6
CASSVSRTVSDSPLHF
>15|TRBV7-2|TRBJ1-5
CASSDQGGRNQPQHF
>13|TRBV7-2|TRBJ2-3
CASTMGSTDTQYF
>16|TRBV20-1|TRBJ2-7
CSARDLRQPSSYEQYF
>15|TRBV4-3|TRBJ2-6
CASSQGGPGTNVLTF
>15|TRBV18|TRBJ1-1
CASSPSDRGHTEAFF
>18|TRBV7-9|TRBJ2-6
CASSSSTGRYSGANVLTF
>16|TRBV7-2|TRBJ2-3
CASSVGTSGRSDTQYF
>17|TRBV6-2/TRBV6-3|TRBJ1-6
CASSYSKGRDRESPLHF
>14|TRBV12-3/TRBV12-4|TRBJ1-2
CASSLRGQASGYTF